This TCR beta chain originates from a study of beta chain features in type 1 diabetes. The study reverse transcribed the entire isolated RNA, so it sequenced expressed TCRB transcripts. Measured with immunoSEQ multiplex PCR; TCRdb has only the in-frame clones, and not every one. The profile shows some 140,000 clones, 7% to 10% of them singletons. Comment on this clone: Antigen: not known.

This CDR3 is 14 amino acids long. The V gene lost 0 bases and the J gene lost 0 bases, with 5 bases spanning the gap. Per germline, CDR1 SEHNR and CDR2 FQNEAQ (reference sequence). Overall study results and limits: Shortening of TCRB CDR3s, moderate but significant, appeared in all four CD4+ subsets of Type 1 diabetes patients. Within patients, naive, central memory and Treg TCRB repertoires seemed more similar than within healthy donors.

Sequences were obtained from central memory CD4+ T cells from blood. This chain links TRBV7-9 with TRBJ2-5; D not resolved. The sequence came from a man in his thirties or forties with type 1 diabetes. The CDR3 reads CASSLAADQETQYF. CDR3 bases: TGTGCCAGCAGCTTAGCGGCGGACCAAGAGACCCAGTACTTC.